The clone carrying this T cell receptor (beta chain) was seen only once. Its matching antigen is unknown. The CDR3 is 13 amino acids. J gave up 5 bases and V 8 bases, and 6 bases lay outside the gene matches. Germline V gene sequence: CDR1 SGHRS, CDR2 YFSETQ. PCR primers comprised 60 Vbeta and 13 Jbeta primers. Study processing details: There were tens of millions of unique TCR beta chains by a later count, and approximately 11 million of them were shared. Profiling relied on immunoSEQ multiplex PCR, and the TCRdb table lists in-frame clones only, not all of them. The DNA gave D and trimming, while V, J and clone size come from that table. The table includes some 190,000 clones, about 82% detected once. This sample is drawn from a study of cytomegalovirus exposure and HLA in healthy donors. Study-level findings and limits: Several of the most significant clusters were apparently associated with common viral pathogens in a later analysis.

Source material: PBMCs. The chain links TRBV5-1 to TRBJ2-2; 7 bases line up with TRBD1. The TCR was taken from a male donor in good health and CMV-seronegative. CDR3 residues: CASSRQGTGELFF. CDR3 DNA: TGCGCCAGTAGTAGACAGGGTACCGGGGAGCTGTTTTTT. The full variable domain, completed using reference TRBV5-1 and TRBJ2-2, is KAGVTQTPRYLIKTRGQQVTLSCSPISGHRSVSWYQQTPGQGLQFLFEYFSETQRNKGNFPGRFSGRQFSNSRSEMNVSTLELGDSALYLCASSRQGTGELFFGEGSRLTVL.